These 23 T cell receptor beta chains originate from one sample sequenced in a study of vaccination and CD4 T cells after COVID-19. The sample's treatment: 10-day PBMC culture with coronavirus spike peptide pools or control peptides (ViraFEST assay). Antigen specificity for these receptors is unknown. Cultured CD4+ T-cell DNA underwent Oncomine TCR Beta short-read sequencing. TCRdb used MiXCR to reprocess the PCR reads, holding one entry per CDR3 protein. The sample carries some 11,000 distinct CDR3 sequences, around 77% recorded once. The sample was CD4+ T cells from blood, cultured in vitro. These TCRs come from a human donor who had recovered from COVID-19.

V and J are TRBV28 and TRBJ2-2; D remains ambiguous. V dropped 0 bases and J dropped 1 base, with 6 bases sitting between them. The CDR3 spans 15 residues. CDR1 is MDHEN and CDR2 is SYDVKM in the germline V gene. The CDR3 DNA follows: TGTGCCAGCAGTTTATGGTTTGGGAACACCGGGGAGCTGTTTTTT. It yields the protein CASSLWFGNTGELFF.

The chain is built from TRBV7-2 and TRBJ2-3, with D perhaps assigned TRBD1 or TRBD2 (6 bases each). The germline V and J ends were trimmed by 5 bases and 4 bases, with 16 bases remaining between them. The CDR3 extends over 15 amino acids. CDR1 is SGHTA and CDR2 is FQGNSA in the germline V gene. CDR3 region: CASSRLWGASDTQYF. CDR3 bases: TGTGCCAGCAGCCGATTATGGGGGGCATCAGATACGCAGTATTTT. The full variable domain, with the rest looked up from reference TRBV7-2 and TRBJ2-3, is GAGVSQSPSNKVTEKGKDVELRCDPISGHTALYWYRQSLGQGLEFLIYFQGNSAPDKSGLPSDRFSAERTGGSVSTLTIQRTQQEDSAVYLCASSRLWGASDTQYFGPGTRLTVL.

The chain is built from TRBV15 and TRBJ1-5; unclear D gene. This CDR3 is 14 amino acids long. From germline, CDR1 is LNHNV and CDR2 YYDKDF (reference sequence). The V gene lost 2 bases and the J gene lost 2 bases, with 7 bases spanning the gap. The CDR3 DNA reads TGTGCCACCAGCAGAAACCGGGGCAATCAGCCCCAGCATTTT. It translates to CATSRNRGNQPQHF.

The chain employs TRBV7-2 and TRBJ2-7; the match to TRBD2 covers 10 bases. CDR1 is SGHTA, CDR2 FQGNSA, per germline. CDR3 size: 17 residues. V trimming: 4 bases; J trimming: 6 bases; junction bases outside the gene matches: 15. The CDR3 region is CASSSPASGRQRGEQYF. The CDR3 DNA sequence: TGTGCCAGCAGCTCCCCAGCTAGCGGGAGACAACGGGGCGAGCAGTACTTC.

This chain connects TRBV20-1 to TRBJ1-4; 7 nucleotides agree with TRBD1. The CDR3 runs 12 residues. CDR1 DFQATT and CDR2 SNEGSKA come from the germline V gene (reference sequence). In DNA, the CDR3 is TGCAGGGGCGGGGCAGGGGGAGAAAAACTGTTTTTT. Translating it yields CRGGAGGEKLFF.

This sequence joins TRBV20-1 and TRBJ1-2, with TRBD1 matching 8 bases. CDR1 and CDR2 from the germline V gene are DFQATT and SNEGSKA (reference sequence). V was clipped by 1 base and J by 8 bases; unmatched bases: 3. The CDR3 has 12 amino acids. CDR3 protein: CSARATGVGYTF. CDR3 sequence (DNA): TGCAGTGCTAGAGCGACAGGGGTGGGCTACACCTTC.

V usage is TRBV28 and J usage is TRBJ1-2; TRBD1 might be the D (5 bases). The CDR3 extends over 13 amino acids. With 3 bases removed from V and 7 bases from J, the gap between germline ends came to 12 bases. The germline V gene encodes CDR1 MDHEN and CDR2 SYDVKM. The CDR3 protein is CASSLDNPGGYTF. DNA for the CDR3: TGTGCCAGCAGTTTGGACAACCCTGGTGGCTACACCTTC.

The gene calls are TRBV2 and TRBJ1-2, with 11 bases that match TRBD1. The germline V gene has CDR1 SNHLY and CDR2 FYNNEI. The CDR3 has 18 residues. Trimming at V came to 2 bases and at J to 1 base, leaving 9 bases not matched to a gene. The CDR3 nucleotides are TGTGCCAGCAGTGAACTCCGTGGACAGGGGGCCTTTAACTATGGCTACACCTTC. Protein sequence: CASSELRGQGAFNYGYTF.

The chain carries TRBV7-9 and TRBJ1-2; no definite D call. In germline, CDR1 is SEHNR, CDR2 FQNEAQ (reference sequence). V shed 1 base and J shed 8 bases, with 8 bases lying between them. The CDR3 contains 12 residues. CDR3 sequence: CASSLVEGGYTF. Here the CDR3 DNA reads TGTGCCAGCAGCTTAGTTGAGGGAGGCTACACCTTC.

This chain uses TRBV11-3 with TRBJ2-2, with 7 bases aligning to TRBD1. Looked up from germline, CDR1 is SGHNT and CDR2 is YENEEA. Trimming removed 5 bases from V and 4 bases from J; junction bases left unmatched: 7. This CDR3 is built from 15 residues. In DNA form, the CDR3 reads TGTGCCAGCAGCCCTACGACAGGGACCACCGGGGAGCTGTTTTTT. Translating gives CASSPTTGTTGELFF.

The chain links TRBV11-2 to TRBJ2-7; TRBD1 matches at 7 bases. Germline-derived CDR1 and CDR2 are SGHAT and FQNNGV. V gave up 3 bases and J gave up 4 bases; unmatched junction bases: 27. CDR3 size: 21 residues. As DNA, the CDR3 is TGTGCCAGCAGCTTCACCGATCCCTCGGCGGGTCCGGGACAGATAGCATACGAGCAGTACTTC. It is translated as CASSFTDPSAGPGQIAYEQYF.

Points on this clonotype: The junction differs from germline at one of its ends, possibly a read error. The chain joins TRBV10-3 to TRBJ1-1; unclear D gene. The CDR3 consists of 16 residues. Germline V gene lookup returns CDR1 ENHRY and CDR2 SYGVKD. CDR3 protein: CASSDSKFSTDTEAFF. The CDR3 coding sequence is TGTGCCAGCAGTGACTCGAAGTTTTCCACGGACACTGAAGCTTTCTTT.

The CDR3 coding sequence is TGTGCCAGCAGTTACCTTACACCCCAAGGCGGCGGCTACACCTTC. It translates to CASSYLTPQGGGYTF. J is TRBJ1-2 and V is TRBV6-2 or TRBV6-3, with D unclear. CDR3 length: 15 residues. V lost 2 bases, J lost 8 bases, and 18 bases lay in between. CDR1 is MNHEY, CDR2 SVGEGT, per germline.

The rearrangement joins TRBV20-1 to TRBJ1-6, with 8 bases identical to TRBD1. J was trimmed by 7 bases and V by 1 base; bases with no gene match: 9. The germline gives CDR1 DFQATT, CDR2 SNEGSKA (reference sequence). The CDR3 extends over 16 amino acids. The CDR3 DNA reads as TGCAGTGCTAGAGGGCCAGGGGGCATTCGAAATTCACCCCTCCACTTT. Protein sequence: CSARGPGGIRNSPLHF.

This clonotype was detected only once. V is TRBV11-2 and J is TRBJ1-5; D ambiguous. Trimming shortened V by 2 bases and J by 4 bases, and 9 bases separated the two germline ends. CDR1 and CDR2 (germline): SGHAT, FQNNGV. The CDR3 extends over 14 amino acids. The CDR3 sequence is CASSLYGRNQPQHF. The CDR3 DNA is TGTGCCAGCAGCTTATATGGACGGAATCAGCCCCAGCATTTT.

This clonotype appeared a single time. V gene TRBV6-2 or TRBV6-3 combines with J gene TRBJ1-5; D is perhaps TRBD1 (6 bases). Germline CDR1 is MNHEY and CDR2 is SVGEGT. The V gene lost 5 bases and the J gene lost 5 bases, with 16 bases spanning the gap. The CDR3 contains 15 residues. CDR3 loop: CASSRPGVRDQPQHF. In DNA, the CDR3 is TGTGCCAGCAGTCGCCCAGGGGTACGCGATCAGCCCCAGCATTTT.

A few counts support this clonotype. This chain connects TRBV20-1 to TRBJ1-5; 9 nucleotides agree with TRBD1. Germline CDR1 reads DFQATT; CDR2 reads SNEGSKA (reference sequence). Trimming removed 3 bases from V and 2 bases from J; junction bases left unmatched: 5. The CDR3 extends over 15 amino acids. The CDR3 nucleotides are TGCAGTGCTAGGGACAGGGGAGTGGGCAATCAGCCCCAGCATTTT. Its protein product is CSARDRGVGNQPQHF.

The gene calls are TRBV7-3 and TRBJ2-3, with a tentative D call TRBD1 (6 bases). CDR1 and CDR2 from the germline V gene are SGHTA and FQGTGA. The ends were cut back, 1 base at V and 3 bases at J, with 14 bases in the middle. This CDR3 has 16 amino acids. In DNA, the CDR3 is TGTGCCAGCAGCTTAAGTCCGAGACAGGCTACAGATACGCAGTATTTT. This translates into CASSLSPRQATDTQYF.

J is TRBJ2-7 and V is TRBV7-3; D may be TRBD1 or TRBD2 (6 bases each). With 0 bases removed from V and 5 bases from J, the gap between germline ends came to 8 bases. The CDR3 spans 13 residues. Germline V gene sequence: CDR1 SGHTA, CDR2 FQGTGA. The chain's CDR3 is CASSLTRGDEQYF. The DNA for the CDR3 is TGTGCCAGCAGCTTAACGAGGGGGGACGAGCAGTACTTC.

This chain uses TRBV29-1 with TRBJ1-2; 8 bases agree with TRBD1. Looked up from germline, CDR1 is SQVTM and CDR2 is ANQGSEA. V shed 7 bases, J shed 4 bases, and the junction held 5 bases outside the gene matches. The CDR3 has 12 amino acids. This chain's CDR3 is CSARDRSYGYTF. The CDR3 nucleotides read TGCAGCGCTAGGGACAGGAGCTATGGCTACACCTTC.

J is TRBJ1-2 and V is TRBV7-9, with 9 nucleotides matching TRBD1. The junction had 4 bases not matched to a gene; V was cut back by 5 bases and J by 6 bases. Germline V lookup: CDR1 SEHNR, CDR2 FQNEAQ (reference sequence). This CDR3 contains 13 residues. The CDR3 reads CASSIRDRDGYTF. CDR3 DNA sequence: TGTGCCAGCAGCATCCGGGACAGGGATGGCTACACCTTC.

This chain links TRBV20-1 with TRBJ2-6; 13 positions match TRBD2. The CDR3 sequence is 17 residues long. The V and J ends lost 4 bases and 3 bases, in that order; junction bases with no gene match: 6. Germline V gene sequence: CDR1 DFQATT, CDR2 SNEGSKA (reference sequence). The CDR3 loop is CSATRTSGRGGANVLTF. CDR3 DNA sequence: TGCAGTGCTACCAGGACTAGCGGGAGAGGTGGGGCCAACGTCCTGACTTTC.

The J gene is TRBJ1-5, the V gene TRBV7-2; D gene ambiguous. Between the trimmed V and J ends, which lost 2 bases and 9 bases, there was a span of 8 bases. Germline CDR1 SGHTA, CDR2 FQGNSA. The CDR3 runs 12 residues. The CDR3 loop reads CASSLLWWPQHF. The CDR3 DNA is TGTGCCAGCAGCTTATTGTGGTGGCCCCAGCATTTT.